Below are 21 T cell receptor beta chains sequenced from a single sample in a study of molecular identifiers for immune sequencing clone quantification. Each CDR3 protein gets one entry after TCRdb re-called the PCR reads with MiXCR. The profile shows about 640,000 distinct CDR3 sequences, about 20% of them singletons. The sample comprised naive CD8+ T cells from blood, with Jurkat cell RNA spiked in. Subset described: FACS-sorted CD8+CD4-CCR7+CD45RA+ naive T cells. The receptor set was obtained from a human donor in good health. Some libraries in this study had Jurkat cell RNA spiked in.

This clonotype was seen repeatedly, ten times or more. The CDR3 reads CASSQGVGSTYSSYEQYF. CDR3 sequence (DNA): TGCGCCAGCAGCCAAGGAGTCGGGTCTACTTACAGCTCCTACGAGCAGTACTTC. The chain recombines TRBV4-3 with TRBJ2-7; D is uncertain. Germline loops: CDR1 LGHNA, CDR2 YSLEER. Trimming shortened V by 1 base and J by 0 bases, and 19 bases separated the two germline ends. The CDR3 spans 18 residues.

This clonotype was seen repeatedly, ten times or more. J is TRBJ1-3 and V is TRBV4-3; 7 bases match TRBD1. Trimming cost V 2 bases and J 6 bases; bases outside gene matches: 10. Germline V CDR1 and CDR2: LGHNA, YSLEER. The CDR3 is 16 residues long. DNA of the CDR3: TGCGCCAGCAGCCAATATGACAGGGCGTATGAAAACACCATATATTTT. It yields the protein CASSQYDRAYENTIYF.

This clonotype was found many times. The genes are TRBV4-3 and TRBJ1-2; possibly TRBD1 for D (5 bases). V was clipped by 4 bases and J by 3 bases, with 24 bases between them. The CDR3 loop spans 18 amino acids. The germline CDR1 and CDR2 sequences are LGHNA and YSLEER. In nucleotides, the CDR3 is TGCGCCAGCAGCCCCTACGGGACCGACGGAGCGGAGTACTATGGCTACACCTTC. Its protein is CASSPYGTDGAEYYGYTF.

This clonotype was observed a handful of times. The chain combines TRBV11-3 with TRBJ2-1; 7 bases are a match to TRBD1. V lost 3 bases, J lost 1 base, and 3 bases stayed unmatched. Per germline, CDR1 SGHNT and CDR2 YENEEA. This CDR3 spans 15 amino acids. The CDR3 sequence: CASSFGTESYNEQFF. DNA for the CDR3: TGTGCCAGCAGCTTCGGGACAGAATCCTACAATGAGCAGTTCTTC.

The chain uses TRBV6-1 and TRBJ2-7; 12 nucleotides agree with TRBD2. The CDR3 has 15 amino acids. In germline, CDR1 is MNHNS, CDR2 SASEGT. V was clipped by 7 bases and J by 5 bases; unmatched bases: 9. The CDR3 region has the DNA TGTGCCAGCAACAGACTAGCGGGAGTGTTTGACGAGCAGTACTTC. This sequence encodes CASNRLAGVFDEQYF.

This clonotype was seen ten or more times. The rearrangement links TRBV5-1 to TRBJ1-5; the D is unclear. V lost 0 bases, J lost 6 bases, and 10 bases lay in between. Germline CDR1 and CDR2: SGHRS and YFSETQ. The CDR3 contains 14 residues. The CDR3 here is CASSLDFGVQPQHF. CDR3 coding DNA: TGCGCCAGCAGCTTGGATTTCGGTGTTCAGCCCCAGCATTTT.

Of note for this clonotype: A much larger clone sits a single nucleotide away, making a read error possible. The CDR3, as DNA: TGTGCCGGCAGTTCTAGAGGGGGTGTTCAGTACTTC. Translating it yields CAGSSRGGVQYF. This chain links TRBV12-3 or TRBV12-4 with TRBJ2-4; the D gene is possibly TRBD1 (6 bases). The CDR3 has 12 amino acids.

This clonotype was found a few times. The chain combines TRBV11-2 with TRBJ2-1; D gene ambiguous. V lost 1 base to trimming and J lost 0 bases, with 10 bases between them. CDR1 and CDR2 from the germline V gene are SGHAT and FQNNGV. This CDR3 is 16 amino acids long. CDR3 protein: CASSLGGGYSYNEQFF. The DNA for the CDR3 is TGTGCCAGCAGCTTAGGGGGTGGATACTCCTACAATGAGCAGTTCTTC.

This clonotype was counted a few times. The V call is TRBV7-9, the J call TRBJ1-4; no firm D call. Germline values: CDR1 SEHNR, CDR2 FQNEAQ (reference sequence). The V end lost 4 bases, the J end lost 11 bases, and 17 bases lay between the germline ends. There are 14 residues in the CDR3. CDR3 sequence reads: CASSSPQGVEKLFF. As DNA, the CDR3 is TGTGCCAGCAGCTCACCTCAAGGCGTGGAGAAACTGTTTTTT. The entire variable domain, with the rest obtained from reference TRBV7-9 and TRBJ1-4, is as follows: DTGVSQNPRHKITKRGQNVTFRCDPISEHNRLYWYRQTLGQGPEFLTYFQNEAQLEKSRLLSDRFSAERPKGSFSTLEIQRTEQGDSAMYLCASSSPQGVEKLFFGSGTQLSVL.

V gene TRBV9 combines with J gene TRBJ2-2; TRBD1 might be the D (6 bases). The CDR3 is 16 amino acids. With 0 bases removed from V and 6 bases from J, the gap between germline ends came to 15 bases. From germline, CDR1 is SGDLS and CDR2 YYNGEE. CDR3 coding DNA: TGTGCCAGCAGCGTAGCTCCTGAGGGGGACGCCGGGGAGCTGTTTTTT. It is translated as CASSVAPEGDAGELFF.

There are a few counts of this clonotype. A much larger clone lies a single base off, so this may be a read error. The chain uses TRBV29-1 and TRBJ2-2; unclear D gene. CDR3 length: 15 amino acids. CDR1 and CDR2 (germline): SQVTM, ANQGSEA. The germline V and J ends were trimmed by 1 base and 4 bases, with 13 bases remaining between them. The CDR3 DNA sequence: TGCAGCGTTGAAGGGGTTAATAGCAGCACCGGGGAGCTGTTTTTT. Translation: CSVEGVNSSTGELFF.

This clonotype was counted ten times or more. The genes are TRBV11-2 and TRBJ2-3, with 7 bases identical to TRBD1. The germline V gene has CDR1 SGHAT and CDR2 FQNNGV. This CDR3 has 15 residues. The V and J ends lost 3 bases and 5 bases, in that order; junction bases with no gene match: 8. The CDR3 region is CASSFLQGLGDTQYF. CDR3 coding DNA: TGTGCCAGCAGCTTCCTACAGGGGCTGGGAGATACGCAGTATTTT.

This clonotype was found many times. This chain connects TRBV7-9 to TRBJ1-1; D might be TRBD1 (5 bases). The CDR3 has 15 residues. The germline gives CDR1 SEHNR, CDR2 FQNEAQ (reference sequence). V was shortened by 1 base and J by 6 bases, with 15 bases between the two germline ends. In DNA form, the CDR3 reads TGTGCCAGCAGCTTAGTCTATAGTAGAGGGGCTGAAGCTTTCTTT. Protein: CASSLVYSRGAEAFF.

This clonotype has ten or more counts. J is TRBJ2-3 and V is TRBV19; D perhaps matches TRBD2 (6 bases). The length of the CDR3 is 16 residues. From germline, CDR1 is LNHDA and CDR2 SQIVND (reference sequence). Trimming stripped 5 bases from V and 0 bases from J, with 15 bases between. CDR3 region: CASSPRTTSSTDTQYF. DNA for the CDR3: TGTGCCAGTAGTCCGAGGACTACCTCTAGCACAGATACGCAGTATTTT.

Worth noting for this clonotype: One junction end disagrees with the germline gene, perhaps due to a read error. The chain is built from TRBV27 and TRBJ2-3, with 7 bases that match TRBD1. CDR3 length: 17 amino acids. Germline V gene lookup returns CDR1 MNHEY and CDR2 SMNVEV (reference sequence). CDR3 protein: CASNLLLGTDRTDTQYF. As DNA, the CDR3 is TGTGCCAGCAATTTACTCCTTGGGACAGACCGCACAGATACGCAGTATTTT.

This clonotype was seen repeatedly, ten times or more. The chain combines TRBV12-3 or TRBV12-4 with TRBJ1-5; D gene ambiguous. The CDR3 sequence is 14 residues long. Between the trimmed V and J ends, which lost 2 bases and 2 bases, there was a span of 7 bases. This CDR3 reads CASSLNWGNQPQHF. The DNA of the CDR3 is TGTGCCAGCAGTTTAAATTGGGGCAATCAGCCCCAGCATTTT.

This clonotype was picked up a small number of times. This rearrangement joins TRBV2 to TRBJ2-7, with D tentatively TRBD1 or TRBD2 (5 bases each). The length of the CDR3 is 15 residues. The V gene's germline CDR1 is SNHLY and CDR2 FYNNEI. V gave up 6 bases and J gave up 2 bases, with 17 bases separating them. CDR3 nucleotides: TGTGCCAGCAGCGGGGACCAAAAAGGCGCCTACGAGCAGTACTTC. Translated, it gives CASSGDQKGAYEQYF.

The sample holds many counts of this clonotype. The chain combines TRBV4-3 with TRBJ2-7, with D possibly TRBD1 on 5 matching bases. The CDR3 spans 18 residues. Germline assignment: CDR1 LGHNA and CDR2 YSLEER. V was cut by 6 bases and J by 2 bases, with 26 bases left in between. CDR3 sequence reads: CASSPNTATEPSTYEQYF. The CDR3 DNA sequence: TGCGCCAGCAGTCCGAATACGGCGACAGAACCCTCAACCTACGAGCAGTACTTC.

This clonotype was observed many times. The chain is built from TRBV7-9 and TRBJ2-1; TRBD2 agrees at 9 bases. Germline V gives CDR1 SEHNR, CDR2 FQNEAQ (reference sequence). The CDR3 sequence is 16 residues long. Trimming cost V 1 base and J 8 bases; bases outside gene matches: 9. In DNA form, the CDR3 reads TGTGCCAGCAGCTTAGTCGTCGGCGGGAGGGCCGATGAGCAGTTCTTC. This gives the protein CASSLVVGGRADEQFF.

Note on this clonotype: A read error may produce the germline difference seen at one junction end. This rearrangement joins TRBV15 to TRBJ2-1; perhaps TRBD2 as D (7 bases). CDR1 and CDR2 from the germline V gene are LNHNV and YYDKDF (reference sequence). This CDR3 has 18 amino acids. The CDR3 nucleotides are TGTGCCACCGGCAGAGATCGGGGGGCAGGACCTCGCGGCAATGAGCAGTTCTTC. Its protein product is CATGRDRGAGPRGNEQFF.

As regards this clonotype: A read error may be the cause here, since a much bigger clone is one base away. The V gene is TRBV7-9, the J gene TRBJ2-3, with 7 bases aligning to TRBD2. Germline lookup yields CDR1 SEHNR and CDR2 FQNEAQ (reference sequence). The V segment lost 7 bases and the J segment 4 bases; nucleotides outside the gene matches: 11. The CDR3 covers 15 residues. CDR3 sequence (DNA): TGTGCCAGCAACCAGGCGGGCGGGAGTCCAGATACGCAGTATTTT. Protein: CASNQAGGSPDTQYF.